Listed below are T cell receptor beta chains from one sample, sequenced in a study of shared clonotypes between healthy human individuals. TCRdb keeps only in-frame clones here, not all; method: immunoSEQ multiplex PCR. The table has fewer than 1.6 million clones, about 98.5% seen once; the top ten hold 0.36%. Sequencing was done on a sample of naive CD4+ T cells sorted from blood. The receptors here all came from a man aged 25 to 45 in good health. The CDR3 runs from the conserved cysteine through the conserved F or W. A D gene is named only where the DNA matches it firmly. Clone size is not always given. Where it is, it says once, few, many or a class for expanded clones.

clone size	CDR3 length	V gene	J gene	D gene	CDR3 protein	CDR3 DNA
-	17	TRBV5-1	TRBJ1-3	-	CASSFPASPSSGNTIYF	TGCGCCAGCAGCTTTCCTGCGAGTCCAAGCTCTGGAAACACCATATATTTT
-	15	TRBV7-2	TRBJ2-1	-	CASSRSPNQGDEQFF	TGTGCCAGCAGTCGATCACCAAATCAGGGTGATGAGCAGTTCTTC
-	13	TRBV13	TRBJ2-1	-	CASSTLSYNEQFF	TGTGCCAGCTCGACACTCTCCTACAATGAGCAGTTCTTC
-	18	TRBV28	TRBJ2-3	TRBD1	CASSFGPGTGLVTDTQYF	TGTGCCAGCAGTTTTGGCCCGGGGACAGGGCTGGTCACAGATACGCAGTATTTT
-	13	TRBV28	TRBJ1-1	TRBD1	CASSGTANTEAFF	TGTGCCAGCAGCGGGACAGCCAACACTGAAGCTTTCTTT
-	15	TRBV11-2	TRBJ1-5	-	CASSLDQGFNQPQHF	TGTGCCAGCAGCTTAGATCAGGGATTCAATCAGCCCCAGCATTTT
-	14	TRBV2	TRBJ2-1	-	CASRDPSGNNEQFF	TGTGCCAGCAGGGACCCAAGCGGAAACAATGAGCAGTTCTTC
-	16	TRBV29-1	TRBJ2-3	-	CSVIRFGIGYTDTQYF	TGCAGCGTTATCCGCTTCGGGATAGGATACACAGATACGCAGTATTTT
-	14	TRBV4-1	TRBJ1-5	TRBD1	CASSKGEGQGAQHF	TGCGCCAGCAGCAAGGGAGAGGGACAGGGTGCCCAGCATTTT
once	12	TRBV2	TRBJ1-1	-	CASSEGGFEAFF	TGTGCCAGCAGTGAAGGGGGATTTGAAGCTTTCTTT
-	15	TRBV9	TRBJ1-1	-	CASSELQTANTEAFF	TGTGCCAGCAGCGAATTGCAGACAGCGAACACTGAAGCTTTCTTT
-	14	TRBV19	TRBJ2-3	-	CASGTRTVLDTQYF	TGTGCCAGTGGTACAAGGACAGTTTTAGATACGCAGTATTTT
-	14	TRBV14	TRBJ2-7	-	CASSLLRGAGEQYF	TGTGCCAGCAGTCTCCTACGAGGGGCAGGCGAGCAGTACTTC
-	12	TRBV5-8	TRBJ2-1	-	CAVSRTDNEQFF	TGTGCCGTTTCCCGGACCGACAATGAGCAGTTCTTC
-	14	TRBV28	TRBJ1-4	TRBD1	CASRGRGPNEKLFF	TGTGCCAGCAGGGGTAGGGGGCCTAATGAAAAACTGTTTTTT
-	12	TRBV5-1	TRBJ2-3	-	CASSFPPDTQYF	TGCGCCAGCAGCTTCCCGCCAGATACGCAGTATTTT
-	13	TRBV19	TRBJ1-5	-	CASSIVAYQPQHF	TGTGCCAGTAGTATAGTCGCCTATCAGCCCCAGCATTTT
-	16	TRBV7-9	TRBJ2-1	-	CASSPARILNYNEQFF	TGTGCCAGCAGCCCCGCTAGAATCCTGAACTACAATGAGCAGTTCTTC
-	14	TRBV4-3	TRBJ1-1	TRBD1	CASSQRTGDTEAFF	TGCGCCAGCAGCCAACGGACAGGGGACACTGAAGCTTTCTTT
-	11	TRBV20-1	TRBJ2-5	-	CSAVQGETQYF	TGCAGTGCTGTCCAGGGCGAGACCCAGTACTTC
-	12	TRBV2	TRBJ2-5	-	CASSEQEETQYF	TGTGCCAGCAGTGAACAGGAGGAGACCCAGTACTTC
few	16	TRBV4-1	TRBJ2-1	TRBD2	CASSQPGTSIRSEQFF	TGCGCCAGCAGCCAACCCGGGACTAGCATTCGTAGTGAGCAGTTCTTC
-	16	TRBV5-1	TRBJ2-2	-	CASSLVAQGNTGELFF	TGCGCCAGCAGCTTGGTTGCACAGGGAAACACCGGGGAGCTGTTTTTT
-	13	TRBV28	TRBJ1-1	-	CASSSVPNTEAFF	TGTGCCAGCAGTTCAGTTCCGAACACTGAAGCTTTCTTT
-	15	TRBV7-2	TRBJ2-5	TRBD2	CASSLLAGVGETQYF	TGTGCCAGCAGCCTACTAGCGGGAGTGGGAGAGACCCAGTACTTC
-	12	TRBV11-2	TRBJ1-2	-	CASSLVDSGYTF	TGTGCCAGCAGCTTAGTGGACAGTGGCTACACCTTC
-	13	TRBV9	TRBJ2-1	-	CASSVGQWNEQFF	TGTGCCAGCAGCGTAGGACAGTGGAATGAGCAGTTCTTC
-	15	TRBV7-6	TRBJ2-5	TRBD2	CASSLPAGGGLTQYF	TGTGCCAGCAGCTTACCAGCGGGGGGGGGTCTGACCCAGTACTTC
-	12	TRBV28	TRBJ1-5	-	CASSLTGQPQHF	TGTGCCAGCAGTTTGACAGGACAGCCCCAGCATTTT
once	16	TRBV5-1	TRBJ2-2	-	CASSAVGEANTGELFF	TGCGCCAGCAGCGCCGTCGGGGAGGCGAACACCGGGGAGCTGTTTTTT
-	16	TRBV2	TRBJ2-7	-	CASSGGIALLQHEQYF	TGTGCCAGCAGTGGGGGGATAGCCCTTCTTCAACACGAGCAGTACTTC
-	14	TRBV5-1	TRBJ2-7	TRBD2	CASSITSGSHEQYF	TGCGCCAGCAGCATAACTAGCGGGAGTCACGAGCAGTACTTC
-	16	TRBV29-1	TRBJ1-2	-	CSVEGRHYTILYGYTF	TGCAGCGTTGAAGGTCGACACTATACCATTCTATATGGCTACACCTTC
-	15	TRBV19	TRBJ1-5	-	CASSRLKIGNQPQHF	TGTGCCAGTAGTCGTCTTAAGATTGGTAATCAGCCCCAGCATTTT
-	15	TRBV9	TRBJ2-7	TRBD2	CASSPGVVGGDEQYF	TGTGCCAGCAGCCCAGGTGTTGTGGGAGGGGATGAGCAGTACTTC
-	13	TRBV5-5	TRBJ2-5	-	CASSLRDQETQYF	TGTGCCAGCAGCCTCCGGGACCAAGAGACCCAGTACTTC
once	15	TRBV18	TRBJ2-3	-	CASSPSTSFTDTQYF	TGTGCCAGCTCACCTTCAACTAGTTTCACAGATACGCAGTATTTT
-	14	TRBV28	TRBJ1-1	-	CASSLPRARTEAFF	TGTGCCAGCAGTTTACCCAGAGCGAGGACTGAAGCTTTCTTT
-	13	TRBV11-2	TRBJ2-1	-	CAIVGAGFHEQFF	TGTGCCATTGTGGGAGCCGGTTTCCATGAGCAGTTCTTC
-	15	TRBV5-1	TRBJ2-1	TRBD2	CASSTSGSFVNEQFF	TGCGCCAGCAGCACTAGCGGGAGCTTTGTCAATGAGCAGTTCTTC
-	15	TRBV28	TRBJ2-1	-	CASREGPGVYNEQFF	TGTGCCAGCCGCGAGGGACCCGGGGTGTACAATGAGCAGTTCTTC